This T cell receptor beta chain appears in the sequencing data of a study of blood T cell repertoires in COVID-19. Turning to the study itself: Both acute and convalescent COVID-19 samples were obtained from the United States, Italy and Spain. Sources were T cells, B-cell-depleted T cells, or PBMCs; the material itself was cDNA or gDNA.

Germline lookup yields CDR1 LGHDT and CDR2 YNNKEL (reference sequence). The CDR3 is 17 residues long. The junction had 7 bases not matched to a gene; V was cut back by 0 bases and J by 2 bases. As originally analysed: Reference gene primer amplification gave nucleated cell count estimates. The repertoire was sequenced with immunoSEQ multiplex PCR; TCRdb's copy has only in-frame clones and lacks some. That table furnishes V, J and clone size, whereas the DNA furnished D and trimming. The repertoire consists of more than 100,000 clones, with 84% occurring once and the leading ten covering 10% to 15%. This receptor was obtained from a human donor in a cohort sampled during active or convalescent COVID-19. Sample: peripheral blood. The V call is TRBV3-1 (or the pseudogene TRBV3-2), the J call TRBJ2-1; TRBD2 aligns across 7 bases. The CDR3 region is CASSQDLTSGAYNEQFF. The CDR3 DNA sequence: TGTGCCAGCAGCCAAGATCTCACGAGCGGGGCCTACAATGAGCAGTTCTTC.